This T cell receptor (beta chain) was profiled in a study of blood T cell repertoires in COVID-19. Overall study context: COVID-19 samples from acute and convalescent phases originated in the United States, Italy and Spain. T cells, B-cell-depleted T cells, or PBMCs provided the cDNA or gDNA that served as material.

The CDR3 is 17 amino acids. Germline V CDR1 and CDR2: DFQATT, SNEGSKA (reference sequence). Unmatched junction bases numbered 9, after V lost 3 bases and J lost 3 bases. The authors' processing: The authors estimated nucleated cell counts from reference gene primer amplification. Profiled with immunoSEQ multiplex PCR; TCRdb holds only in-frame clones, not every one. That table furnishes V, J and clone size, whereas the DNA furnished D and trimming. This table has some 260,000 clones, approximately 86% appearing once. The chain links TRBV20-1 to TRBJ2-2; 11 positions match TRBD2. This receptor was taken from a man at least 80 years old with acute or convalescent COVID-19. The sample was peripheral blood. The CDR3 nucleotides are TGCAGTGCTAGTACTAGCGGGAGTCCTGAATACACCGGGGAGCTGTTTTTT. Its translation is CSASTSGSPEYTGELFF.